These 30 T cell receptor beta chains were sequenced from one sample in a study of identical twins. TCRdb used MiXCR to reprocess the 5' RACE reads, holding one entry per CDR3 protein. In the table there are roughly 240,000 distinct CDR3 sequences, 5.5% to 7% of which are singletons. Separately, the same data were catalogued under a study of yellow fever vaccine responses in identical twins.

Sequenced: memory (CD45RO+) T cells sorted from blood. The receptor source for this set is a woman aged 18-29 years in good health.

Within the sample, this clonotype is medium-sized. The chain uses TRBV20-1 and TRBJ2-2; a possible D gene is TRBD2 (5 bases). This CDR3 comprises 13 residues. CDR1 is DFQATT and CDR2 is SNEGSKA in the germline V gene (reference sequence). The V end lost 6 bases, the J end lost 5 bases, and 13 bases lay between the germline ends. This CDR3 reads CSAPGPGTGELFF. CDR3 bases: TGCAGTGCCCCTGGACCGGGGACCGGGGAGCTGTTTTTT.

This clonotype has a handful of counts. This chain connects TRBV6-2 or TRBV6-3 to TRBJ2-2, with 8 bases that match TRBD2. The CDR3 runs to 15 residues. V shed 6 bases and J 6 bases; nucleotides not matched to a gene: 9. Germline V gene sequence: CDR1 MNHEY, CDR2 SVGEGT. CDR3 region: CASRTAGGGSGELFF. The CDR3 DNA reads as TGTGCCAGCAGAACCGCGGGGGGTGGTTCCGGGGAGCTGTTTTTT.

This clonotype was counted at least ten times. This chain links TRBV12-3 or TRBV12-4 with TRBJ1-4, with 7 bases lining up with TRBD1. Trimming took 6 bases from V and 7 from J; bases not matched to a gene: 11. This CDR3 is built from 15 residues. The CDR3 DNA reads TGTGCCAGCAGCCGCGGCGAGGGGGCTGGTGAAAAACTGTTTTTT. It yields the protein CASSRGEGAGEKLFF.

This clonotype was picked up a small number of times. The chain uses TRBV28 and TRBJ2-7; D is ambiguous. V was clipped by 5 bases and J by 0 bases, with 17 bases between them. CDR1 is MDHEN, CDR2 SYDVKM, per germline. The CDR3 loop spans 16 amino acids. CDR3 nucleotide sequence: TGTGCCAGCAGTCCTCCTCGCAAGCGACGCTCCTACGAGCAGTACTTC. It yields the protein CASSPPRKRRSYEQYF.

This clonotype has a count of ten or more. The rearrangement links TRBV12-3 or TRBV12-4 to TRBJ2-1; 8 bases agree with TRBD1. V lost 5 bases and J lost 7; bases outside the gene matches: 7. The length of the CDR3 is 14 residues. The CDR3 DNA reads as TGTGCCAGCAGTCCAGGGGGCTATAGGAATGAGCAGTTCTTC. This sequence encodes CASSPGGYRNEQFF.

A few counts support this clonotype. This sequence joins TRBV2 and TRBJ2-3; D not resolved. V was trimmed by 3 bases and J by 2 bases, leaving 9 bases between them. This CDR3 comprises 14 residues. CDR1 and CDR2 (germline): SNHLY, FYNNEI. The CDR3: CASSDGRATDTQYF. The CDR3 coding sequence is TGTGCCAGCAGTGACGGCAGAGCCACAGATACGCAGTATTTT.

The sample holds a few counts of this clonotype. The chain employs TRBV11-3 and TRBJ2-5; no clear D. V was pared by 5 bases and J by 5 bases, with 9 bases between. The CDR3 runs 12 residues. Germline values: CDR1 SGHNT, CDR2 YENEEA. The DNA of the CDR3 is TGTGCCAGCAGCCTCCGTTCGGAGACCCAGTACTTC. It is translated as CASSLRSETQYF.

This clonotype was counted between two and nine times. The V call is TRBV11-2, the J call TRBJ2-2; TRBD2 is a possible D gene (7 bases). Looked up from germline, CDR1 is SGHAT and CDR2 is FQNNGV. The V end was cut by 5 bases, the J end by 0 bases, with 19 bases between. The CDR3 has 18 amino acids. The CDR3 coding sequence is TGTGCCAGCAGCCCCCACAGAGCGGGACAACCGAACACCGGGGAGCTGTTTTTT. Translated, it gives CASSPHRAGQPNTGELFF.

This clonotype appeared many times. This sequence joins TRBV20-1 and TRBJ1-1; D call uncertain. Trimming left V 4 bases short and J 0 bases short, with 3 bases between. The CDR3 has 11 residues. Germline CDR1 reads DFQATT; CDR2 reads SNEGSKA (reference sequence). The CDR3 reads CSATVNTEAFF. CDR3 coding DNA: TGCAGTGCTACAGTGAACACTGAAGCTTTCTTT.

This clonotype has a count of ten or more. This chain uses TRBV12-3 or TRBV12-4 with TRBJ2-7, with 7 bases lining up with TRBD1. After removal of 6 bases from V and 1 base from J, the junction contained 9 bases not matched to a gene. The CDR3 is made up of 15 amino acids. The CDR3 sequence: CASSPGTVQSYEQYF. CDR3 nucleotide sequence: TGTGCCAGCAGCCCTGGGACAGTCCAATCCTACGAGCAGTACTTC.

For this clonotype: The missing conserved phenylalanine or tryptophan at the end of this CDR3 makes a read error likely. This chain joins TRBV20-1 and TRBJ1-1; D perhaps matches TRBD1 (6 bases). The CDR3 is made up of 14 amino acids. Trimming took off 7 bases at V and 0 bases at J, with 15 bases between the two ends. CDR1 is DFQATT and CDR2 is SNEGSKA in the germline V gene (reference sequence). The DNA for the CDR3 is TGCAGTGGTCCGACAGGCCTCCTGAACACTGAAGCTTTCCTT. It yields the protein CSGPTGLLNTEAFL.

The CDR3 region is CASSLLTSVLFEQYF. The CDR3 nucleotides read TGTGCCAGCAGTTTACTGACTAGCGTCCTTTTCGAGCAGTACTTC. The gene calls are TRBV27 and TRBJ2-7, with TRBD2 matching over 8 bases. The CDR3 runs to 15 residues. Germline loops: CDR1 MNHEY, CDR2 SMNVEV (reference sequence). Losses at the gene ends were 2 bases for V and 6 bases for J; bases not matched to a gene: 9.

This chain joins TRBV6-2 or TRBV6-3 and TRBJ2-7, with unresolved D. V lost 2 bases, J lost 3 bases, and 8 bases lay in between. Germline loops: CDR1 MNHEY, CDR2 SVGEGT. The CDR3 covers 13 residues. The CDR3 DNA sequence: TGTGCCAGCAGTTACATCGGAGACTACGAGCAGTACGTC. Protein sequence: CASSYIGDYEQYV.

At least ten counts were recorded for this clonotype. The chain is built from TRBV29-1 and TRBJ1-1; D not resolved. Germline assignment: CDR1 SQVTM and CDR2 ANQGSEA. V was cut by 7 bases and J by 0 bases, with 12 bases left in between. The CDR3 covers 13 residues. The CDR3 here is CSGAKLLNTEAFF. CDR3 sequence (DNA): TGCAGCGGGGCAAAACTTTTGAACACTGAAGCTTTCTTT.

The chain carries TRBV7-6 and TRBJ2-7; TRBD2 aligns across 11 bases. Germline CDR1 is SGHVS and CDR2 is FNYEAQ. Unmatched junction bases numbered 14, after V lost 5 bases and J lost 5 bases. This CDR3 comprises 17 residues. The CDR3 sequence: CASSPRGASGRLDEQYF. The DNA of the CDR3 is TGTGCCAGCAGCCCTAGGGGCGCTAGCGGGAGGCTCGACGAGCAGTACTTC.

This clonotype was counted a few times. The V call is TRBV12-3 or TRBV12-4, the J call TRBJ2-2; 11 positions match TRBD2. J was trimmed by 6 bases and V by 4 bases; bases with no gene match: 4. CDR3 length: 15 amino acids. The CDR3 nucleotides are TGTGCCAGCAGTTCGGTAGCGGGGGGGGCCGGGGAGCTGTTTTTT. It translates to CASSSVAGGAGELFF.

The chain employs TRBV7-9 and TRBJ2-1; D is unclear. Looked up from germline, CDR1 is SEHNR and CDR2 is FQNEAQ (reference sequence). V lost 4 bases and J 0 bases, leaving 10 bases between the germline ends. The CDR3 has 15 amino acids. CDR3 sequence reads: CASSWGGDSYNEQFF. The CDR3 coding sequence is TGTGCCAGCAGCTGGGGTGGTGACTCCTACAATGAGCAGTTCTTC.

V usage is TRBV10-3 and J usage is TRBJ1-1; D might be TRBD1 (5 bases). The CDR3 spans 11 residues. Germline-derived CDR1 and CDR2 are ENHRY and SYGVKD. The germline V and J ends were trimmed by 7 bases and 8 bases, with 11 bases remaining between them. CDR3 in amino acids: CAIMNRDEAFF. The CDR3 DNA reads as TGTGCCATCATGAACCGGGACGAAGCTTTCTTT.

This rearrangement joins TRBV11-2 to TRBJ2-3, with TRBD2 identical over 14 bases. V trimming: 4 bases; J trimming: 0 bases; junction bases outside the gene matches: 6. Germline V gives CDR1 SGHAT, CDR2 FQNNGV. The CDR3 loop spans 18 amino acids. CDR3 sequence: CASSSPGLAGASTDTQYF. CDR3 nucleotide sequence: TGTGCCAGCAGCTCGCCGGGACTAGCGGGGGCGAGCACAGATACGCAGTATTTT.

This clonotype was recorded many times. The chain joins TRBV10-3 to TRBJ2-2, with TRBD2 matching 13 bases. The trim removed 7 bases at V and 5 bases at J, leaving 1 base unmatched. Per germline, CDR1 ENHRY and CDR2 SYGVKD. This CDR3 spans 14 amino acids. Written as DNA, the CDR3 is TGTGCCATCACGGGACTAGCGGGAACCGGGGAGCTGTTTTTT. It codes for CAITGLAGTGELFF.

The chain has TRBV29-1 and TRBJ1-1; 8 nucleotides align to TRBD1. Germline CDR1 is SQVTM and CDR2 is ANQGSEA. The CDR3 extends over 12 amino acids. The trim removed 5 bases at V and 3 bases at J, leaving 2 bases unmatched. The CDR3 bases are TGCAGCGTTCGGACAGGGTACACTGAAGCTTTCTTT. This encodes CSVRTGYTEAFF.

The chain has TRBV6-1 and TRBJ2-1, with D unclear. The V gene lost 11 bases and the J gene lost 6 bases, with 17 bases spanning the gap. Germline CDR1 reads MNHNS; CDR2 reads SASEGT. This CDR3 region has 13 residues. CDR3 sequence (DNA): TGTGCCGCCAGCTTGCCCCAGTTCAATGAGCAGTTCTTC. Translated, it gives CAASLPQFNEQFF.

This clonotype has a count of ten or more. The J gene is TRBJ2-2, the V gene TRBV19, with D perhaps given as TRBD1 or TRBD2 (6 bases each). V shed 3 bases and J shed 2 bases, with 13 bases lying between them. Germline V gives CDR1 LNHDA, CDR2 SQIVND (reference sequence). The CDR3 contains 16 residues. CDR3 protein: CASSMKGGSNTGELFF. The CDR3 bases are TGTGCCAGTAGTATGAAGGGGGGCTCTAACACCGGGGAGCTGTTTTTT.

The chain carries TRBV7-9 and TRBJ1-2, with unresolved D. Trimming left V 5 bases short and J 4 bases short, with 14 bases between. The CDR3 loop spans 14 amino acids. Germline-derived CDR1 and CDR2 are SEHNR and FQNEAQ (reference sequence). CDR3 nucleotide sequence: TGTGCCAGCAGCCCCCCGGAGACCTCCTATGGCTACACCTTC. It is translated as CASSPPETSYGYTF.

In this sample, this clonotype turned up many times. J is TRBJ1-1 and V is TRBV27; D remains ambiguous. V was cut by 6 bases and J by 1 base, with 9 bases left in between. CDR3 size: 13 residues. The germline V gene encodes CDR1 MNHEY and CDR2 SMNVEV (reference sequence). The CDR3 DNA reads as TGTGCCAGCAGCAACACACCGAACACTGAAGCTTTCTTT. This translates into CASSNTPNTEAFF.

This clonotype was seen at least ten times. The rearrangement uses TRBV7-6 and TRBJ2-1, with 7 bases matching TRBD2. This CDR3 region has 14 residues. Trimming cost V 1 base and J 8 bases; bases outside gene matches: 5. From germline, CDR1 is SGHVS and CDR2 FNYEAQ. The CDR3 DNA is TGTGCCAGCAGCTTAGGGCGGGAGAAGTATGAGCAGTTCTTC. Its translation: CASSLGREKYEQFF. Together with reference TRBV7-6 and TRBJ2-1, the CDR3 gives the full variable domain: GAGVSQSPRYKVTKRGQDVALRCDPISGHVSLYWYRQALGQGPEFLTYFNYEAQQDKSGLPNDRFSAERPEGSISTLTIQRTEQRDSAMYRCASSLGREKYEQFFGPGTRLTVL.

V gene TRBV19 combines with J gene TRBJ2-5; 10 positions match TRBD2. Germline-derived CDR1 and CDR2 are LNHDA and SQIVND (reference sequence). V lost 6 bases and J lost 1; bases outside the gene matches: 5. The CDR3 sequence is 15 residues long. The CDR3 spells CASRSGRAPQETQYF. CDR3 sequence (DNA): TGTGCCAGTAGGAGCGGGAGGGCCCCCCAAGAGACCCAGTACTTC. The complete variable domain, with remaining parts taken from reference TRBV19 and TRBJ2-5, reads DGGITQSPKYLFRKEGQNVTLSCEQNLNHDAMYWYRQDPGQGLRLIYYSQIVNDFQKGDIAEGYSVSREKKESFPLTVTSAQKNPTAFYLCASRSGRAPQETQYFGPGTRLLVL.

This clonotype was observed at least ten times. The genes are TRBV9 and TRBJ1-1; D unclear. Germline-derived CDR1 and CDR2 are SGDLS and YYNGEE. The CDR3 is 14 amino acids. V was shortened by 6 bases and J by 1 base, with 13 bases between the two germline ends. In DNA, the CDR3 is TGTGCCAGCAAGGCGGGTCTGGGGAACACTGAAGCTTTCTTT. Its protein product is CASKAGLGNTEAFF.

This chain joins TRBV11-2 and TRBJ2-3; D is possibly TRBD1 (5 bases). Trimming took off 1 base at V and 7 bases at J, with 15 bases between the two ends. Germline assignment: CDR1 SGHAT and CDR2 FQNNGV. The CDR3 is 15 residues long. This CDR3 is CASSLGGAGLNTQYF. CDR3 nucleotides: TGTGCCAGCAGCTTAGGTGGGGCAGGGCTGAATACGCAGTATTTT.

CDR3 protein: CASSYSTGVGGELFF. Here the CDR3 DNA reads TGTGCCAGCAGTTACTCGACAGGGGTGGGGGGGGAGCTGTTTTTT. The V gene is TRBV6-5, the J gene TRBJ2-2; 8 bases agree with TRBD1. The V and J ends lost 0 bases and 8 bases, in that order; junction bases with no gene match: 5. Germline CDR1 reads MNHEY; CDR2 reads SVGAGI. The CDR3 has 15 residues.